Only a few counts were recorded for the clone carrying this T cell receptor beta chain. Its antigen is unidentified. This sample was taken from a study of blood T cells in healthy people across ages. For the study at large: In model experiments, template switching was able to capture about one barcoded beta molecule for every two T cells that were present.

Germline CDR1 DFQATT, CDR2 SNEGSKA (reference sequence). Trimming removed 0 bases from V and 0 bases from J; junction bases left unmatched: 7. This CDR3 has 17 residues. The use of a sample-barcoded 5' primer and a J-beta primer mix characterized a second PCR of roughly 6 to 11 cycles. TCRdb called the 5' RACE reads again in MiXCR, with one record for every CDR3 protein. The data show roughly 900,000 distinct CDR3 sequences, around 46% seen once. Study-level results: From one million sequenced T cells, diversity estimates were lower bounds. Naive T cell percentage and TCR beta diversity correlated strongly.

The V call is TRBV20-1, the J call TRBJ1-2; 10 bases align to TRBD1. The TCR comes from a man aged 25-40 years in good health. The sequenced sample consisted of blood. The CDR3 coding sequence is TGCAGTGCTAGAGATTACGGACAGGGGGGTTCTAACTATGGCTACACCTTC. It translates to CSARDYGQGGSNYGYTF.